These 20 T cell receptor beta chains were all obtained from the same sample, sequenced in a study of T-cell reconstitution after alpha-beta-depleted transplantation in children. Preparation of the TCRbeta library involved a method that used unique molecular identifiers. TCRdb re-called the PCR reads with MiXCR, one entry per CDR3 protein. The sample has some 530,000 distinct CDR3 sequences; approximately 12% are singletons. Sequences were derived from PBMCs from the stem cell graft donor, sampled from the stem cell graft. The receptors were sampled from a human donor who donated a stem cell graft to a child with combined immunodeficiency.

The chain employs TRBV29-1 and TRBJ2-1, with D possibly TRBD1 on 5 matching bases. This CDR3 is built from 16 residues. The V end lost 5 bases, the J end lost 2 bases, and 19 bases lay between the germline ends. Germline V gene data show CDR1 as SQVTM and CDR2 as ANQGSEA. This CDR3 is CSVSDQGQPTYNEQFF. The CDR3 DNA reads TGCAGCGTTTCCGACCAGGGCCAACCTACCTACAATGAGCAGTTCTTC.

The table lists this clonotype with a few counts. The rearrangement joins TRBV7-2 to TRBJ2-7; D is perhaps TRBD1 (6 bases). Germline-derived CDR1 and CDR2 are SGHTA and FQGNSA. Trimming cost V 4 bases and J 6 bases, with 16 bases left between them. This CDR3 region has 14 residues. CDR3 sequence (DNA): TGTGCCAGCAGCTCCCACACACAGGGATCCGAGCAGTACTTC. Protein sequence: CASSSHTQGSEQYF.

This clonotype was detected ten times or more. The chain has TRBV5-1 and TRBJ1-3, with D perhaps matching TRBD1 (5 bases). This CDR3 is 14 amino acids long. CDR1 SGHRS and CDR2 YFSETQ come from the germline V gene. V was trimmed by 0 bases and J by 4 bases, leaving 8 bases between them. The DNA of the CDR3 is TGCGCCAGCAGCTTGGTAGGGGTCGGAAACACCATATATTTT. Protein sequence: CASSLVGVGNTIYF.

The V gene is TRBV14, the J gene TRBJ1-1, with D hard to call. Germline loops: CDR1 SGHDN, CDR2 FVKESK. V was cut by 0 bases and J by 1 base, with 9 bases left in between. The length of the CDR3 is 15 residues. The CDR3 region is CASSQDIAQNTEAFF. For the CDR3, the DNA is TGTGCCAGCAGCCAAGATATAGCACAGAACACTGAAGCTTTCTTT.

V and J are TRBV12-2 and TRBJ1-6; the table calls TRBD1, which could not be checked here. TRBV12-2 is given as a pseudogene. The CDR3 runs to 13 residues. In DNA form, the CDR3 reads TGTGCAAGTCGCAGGACACTCCTGTCACCCCTCCACTTT. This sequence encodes CASRRTLLSPLHF.

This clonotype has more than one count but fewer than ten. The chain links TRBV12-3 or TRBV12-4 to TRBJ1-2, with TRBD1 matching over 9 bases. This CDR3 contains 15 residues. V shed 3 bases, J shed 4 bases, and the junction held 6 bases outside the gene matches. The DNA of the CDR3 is TGTGCCAGCAGTTTCCGGGACAGGGACATCTATGGCTACACCTTC. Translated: CASSFRDRDIYGYTF.

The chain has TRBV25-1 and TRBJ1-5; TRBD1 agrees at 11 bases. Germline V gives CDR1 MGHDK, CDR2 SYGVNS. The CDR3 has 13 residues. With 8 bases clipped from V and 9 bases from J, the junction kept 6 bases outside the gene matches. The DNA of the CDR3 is TGTGCCAGCGGAGGGACAGGGGGAGGGCCCCAGCATTTT. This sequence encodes CASGGTGGGPQHF.

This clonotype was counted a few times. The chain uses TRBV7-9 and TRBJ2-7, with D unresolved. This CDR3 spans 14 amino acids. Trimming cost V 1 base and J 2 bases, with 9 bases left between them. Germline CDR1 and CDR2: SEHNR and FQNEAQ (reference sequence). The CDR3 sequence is CASSLGGSPYEQYF. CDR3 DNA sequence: TGTGCCAGCAGCTTAGGTGGCAGTCCCTACGAGCAGTACTTC.

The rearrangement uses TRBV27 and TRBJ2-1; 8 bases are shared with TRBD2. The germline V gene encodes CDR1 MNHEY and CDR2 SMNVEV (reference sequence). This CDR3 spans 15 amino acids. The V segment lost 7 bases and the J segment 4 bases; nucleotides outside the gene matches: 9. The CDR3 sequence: CASISFSGVYNEQFF. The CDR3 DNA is TGTGCCAGCATCTCCTTTAGCGGGGTATACAATGAGCAGTTCTTC.

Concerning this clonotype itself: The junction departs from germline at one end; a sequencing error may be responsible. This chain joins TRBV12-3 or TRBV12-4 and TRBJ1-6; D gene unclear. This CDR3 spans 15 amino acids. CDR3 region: CASSLGARLNSSLHF. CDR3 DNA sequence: TGTGCCAGCAGTTTAGGGGCCAGGCTGAATTCATCCCTCCACTTT.

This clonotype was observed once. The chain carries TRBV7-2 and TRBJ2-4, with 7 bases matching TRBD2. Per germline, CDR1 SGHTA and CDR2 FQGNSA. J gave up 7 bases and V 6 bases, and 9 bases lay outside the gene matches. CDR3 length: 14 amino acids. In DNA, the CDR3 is TGTGCCAGCAGTTCAGAAGCGGGACTGAACATTCAGTACTTC. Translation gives CASSSEAGLNIQYF.

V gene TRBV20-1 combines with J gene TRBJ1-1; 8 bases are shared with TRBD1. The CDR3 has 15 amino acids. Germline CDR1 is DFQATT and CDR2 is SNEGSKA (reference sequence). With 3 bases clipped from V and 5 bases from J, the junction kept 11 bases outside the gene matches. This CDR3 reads CSASADSDRVTEAFF. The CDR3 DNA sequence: TGCAGTGCTAGTGCCGACTCGGACAGGGTAACTGAAGCTTTCTTT.

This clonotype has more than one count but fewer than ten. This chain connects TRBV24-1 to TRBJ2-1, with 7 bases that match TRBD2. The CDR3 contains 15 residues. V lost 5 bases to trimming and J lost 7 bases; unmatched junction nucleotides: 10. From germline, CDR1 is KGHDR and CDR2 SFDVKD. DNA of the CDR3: TGTGCCACCAGTGGCCTCCCGGGAGCGGGGAATGAGCAGTTCTTC. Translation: CATSGLPGAGNEQFF.

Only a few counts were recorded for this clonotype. The DNA for the CDR3 is TGCGCCAGCAGCCTTCAGGAGAGCTCCTACAATGAGCAGTTCTTC. It is translated as CASSLQESSYNEQFF. This chain connects TRBV4-1 to TRBJ2-1; D is ambiguous. The CDR3 runs 15 residues. V was trimmed by 4 bases and J by 0 bases, leaving 10 bases between them. CDR1 and CDR2 from the germline V gene are MGHRA and YSYEKL.

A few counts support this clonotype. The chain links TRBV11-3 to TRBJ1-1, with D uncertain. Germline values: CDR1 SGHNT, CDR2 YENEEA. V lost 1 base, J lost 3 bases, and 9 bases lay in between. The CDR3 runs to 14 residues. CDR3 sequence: CASSLGRSYTEAFF. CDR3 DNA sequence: TGTGCCAGCAGCTTAGGGCGGTCTTACACTGAAGCTTTCTTT. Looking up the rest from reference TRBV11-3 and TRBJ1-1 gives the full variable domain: EAGVVQSPRYKIIEKKQPVAFWCNPISGHNTLYWYLQNLGQGPELLIRYENEEAVDDSQLPKDRFSAERLKGVDSTLKIQPAELGDSAVYLCASSLGRSYTEAFFGQGTRLTVV.

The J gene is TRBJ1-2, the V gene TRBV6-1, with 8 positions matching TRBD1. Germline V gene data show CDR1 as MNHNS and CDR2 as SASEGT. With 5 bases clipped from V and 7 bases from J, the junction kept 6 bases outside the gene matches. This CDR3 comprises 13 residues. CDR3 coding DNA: TGTGCCAGCAGTAAGACAGGGGTTGGTGGCTACACCTTC. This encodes CASSKTGVGGYTF.

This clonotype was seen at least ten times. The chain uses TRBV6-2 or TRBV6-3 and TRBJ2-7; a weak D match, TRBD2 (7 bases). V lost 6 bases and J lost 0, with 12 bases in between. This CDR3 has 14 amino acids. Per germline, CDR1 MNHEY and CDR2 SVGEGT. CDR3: CASRQGGSSYEQYF. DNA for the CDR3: TGTGCCAGCAGACAGGGCGGGAGCTCCTACGAGCAGTACTTC.

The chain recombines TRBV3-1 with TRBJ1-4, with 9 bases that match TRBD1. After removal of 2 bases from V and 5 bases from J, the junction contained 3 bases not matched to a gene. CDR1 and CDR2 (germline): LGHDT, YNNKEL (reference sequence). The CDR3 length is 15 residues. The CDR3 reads CASSQRTGENEKLFF. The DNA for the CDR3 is TGTGCCAGCAGCCAACGGACAGGGGAAAATGAAAAACTGTTTTTT. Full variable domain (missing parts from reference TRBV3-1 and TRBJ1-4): DTAVSQTPKYLVTQMGNDKSIKCEQNLGHDTMYWYKQDSKKFLKIMFSYNNKELIINETVPNRFSPKSPDKAHLNLHINSLELGDSAVYFCASSQRTGENEKLFFGSGTQLSVL.

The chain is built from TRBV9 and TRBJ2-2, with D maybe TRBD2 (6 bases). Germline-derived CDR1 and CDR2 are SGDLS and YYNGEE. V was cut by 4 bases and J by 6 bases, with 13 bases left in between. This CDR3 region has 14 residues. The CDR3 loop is CASSPGTLAGELFF. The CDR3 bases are TGTGCCAGCAGCCCAGGGACTCTGGCCGGGGAGCTGTTTTTT.

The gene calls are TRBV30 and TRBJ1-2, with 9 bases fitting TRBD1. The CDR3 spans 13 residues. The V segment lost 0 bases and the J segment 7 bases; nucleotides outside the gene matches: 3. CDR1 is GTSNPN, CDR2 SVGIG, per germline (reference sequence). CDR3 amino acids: CAWSVQDRGGYTF. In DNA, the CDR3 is TGTGCCTGGAGTGTACAGGACAGGGGTGGCTACACCTTC.